The rows below give T cell receptor beta chains drawn from one sample of a study of a mutant IDH1 vaccine in newly diagnosed glioma. TCRdb's table, derived via immunoSEQ multiplex PCR, lists solely in-frame clones and lacks some. The sample carries some 95,000 clones, about 82% recorded once. The sequencing used PBMCs, collected from a glioma patient treated with radiotherapy, temozolomide or both. The origin of the receptors is a middle-aged man with glioma. Each CDR3 is given with its conserved first and last residue. The D gene is left open where the match is weak. Only some rows state a clone size, as once, few, many or a class for expanded clones.

d_gene: TRBD1; j_gene: TRBJ2-6; len: 19; abundance: -; v_gene: TRBV4-1; CDR3nt: TGCGCCAGCAGCCAAGGACCCGGGACAGGGTCCTCTGGGGCCAACGTCCTGACTTTC; CDR3aa: CASSQGPGTGSSGANVLTF
d_gene: -; j_gene: TRBJ2-7; len: 15; abundance: -; v_gene: TRBV5-1; CDR3nt: TGCGCCAGCAGCCCCTGGGGGGTCGGATTCAACGAGCAGTACTTC; CDR3aa: CASSPWGVGFNEQYF
d_gene: -; j_gene: TRBJ1-4; len: 13; abundance: -; v_gene: TRBV9; CDR3nt: TGTGCCAGCAGCGTATACGGGGGTGAAAAACTGTTTTTT; CDR3aa: CASSVYGGEKLFF
d_gene: -; j_gene: TRBJ2-7; len: 13; abundance: -; v_gene: TRBV7-2; CDR3nt: TGTGCCAGCAGAAACTCCGGTCGGAACGAGCAGTACTTC; CDR3aa: CASRNSGRNEQYF
d_gene: -; j_gene: TRBJ1-2; len: 16; abundance: once; v_gene: TRBV30; CDR3nt: TGTGCCTGGAGTCACCCTTCGGAGGCCGGCAACTATGGCTACACCTTC; CDR3aa: CAWSHPSEAGNYGYTF
d_gene: TRBD1; j_gene: TRBJ2-2; len: 19; abundance: -; v_gene: TRBV5-1; CDR3nt: TGCGCCAGCAGCTTGGTTGGGACAGCAGCGTCGGCGGGCACCGGGGAGCTGTTTTTT; CDR3aa: CASSLVGTAASAGTGELFF
d_gene: -; j_gene: TRBJ2-7; len: 13; abundance: -; v_gene: TRBV7-3; CDR3nt: TGTGCCAGCAGCGTGACAGGCCCCCACGAGCAGTACTTC; CDR3aa: CASSVTGPHEQYF
d_gene: TRBD1; j_gene: TRBJ2-7; len: 15; abundance: -; v_gene: TRBV18; CDR3nt: TGTGCCAGCTCACAGGGGACAGGGGGTATTTACGAGCAGTACTTC; CDR3aa: CASSQGTGGIYEQYF
d_gene: -; j_gene: TRBJ2-7; len: 13; abundance: -; v_gene: TRBV19; CDR3nt: TGTGCCAGTAGTGGCCAGGGGGGTTACGAGCAGTACTTC; CDR3aa: CASSGQGGYEQYF
d_gene: TRBD2; j_gene: TRBJ2-5; len: 14; abundance: -; v_gene: TRBV6-1; CDR3nt: TGTGCCAGCGGGTCGCGGGAGGGGTGGGAGACCCAGTACTTC; CDR3aa: CASGSREGWETQYF
d_gene: -; j_gene: TRBJ2-5; len: 14; abundance: -; v_gene: TRBV11-2; CDR3nt: TGTGCCAGCAGCGCCAGGACAGTCGGAGAGACCCAGTACTTC; CDR3aa: CASSARTVGETQYF
d_gene: TRBD2; j_gene: TRBJ2-1; len: 17; abundance: -; v_gene: TRBV7-9; CDR3nt: TGTGCCAGCAGCTGGACTAGCGGTGACTCCTCCTACAATGAGCAGTTCTTC; CDR3aa: CASSWTSGDSSYNEQFF
d_gene: -; j_gene: TRBJ2-5; len: 11; abundance: -; v_gene: TRBV18; CDR3nt: TGTGCCAGCTCACCAGAGGAGACCCAGTACTTC; CDR3aa: CASSPEETQYF
d_gene: TRBD1; j_gene: TRBJ1-3; len: 16; abundance: -; v_gene: TRBV30; CDR3nt: TGTGCCTGGACCTTCCTCGGGACAGTCTCTGGAAACACCATATATTTT; CDR3aa: CAWTFLGTVSGNTIYF
d_gene: -; j_gene: TRBJ2-6; len: 16; abundance: -; v_gene: TRBV5-1; CDR3nt: TGCGCCAGCAGCTTGGCCCCGATAGCTGGGGCCAACGTCCTGACTTTC; CDR3aa: CASSLAPIAGANVLTF
d_gene: -; j_gene: TRBJ2-7; len: 14; abundance: -; v_gene: TRBV7-8; CDR3nt: TGTGCCAGCAGCTTAGAACGGAATACCTACGAGCAGTACTTC; CDR3aa: CASSLERNTYEQYF
d_gene: -; j_gene: TRBJ2-5; len: 15; abundance: -; v_gene: TRBV6-6; CDR3nt: TGTGCCAGCAGTTACTCGAGACAGTCCCAAGAGACCCAGTACTTC; CDR3aa: CASSYSRQSQETQYF
d_gene: TRBD2; j_gene: TRBJ2-3; len: 13; abundance: -; v_gene: TRBV6-5; CDR3nt: TGTGCCAGCCGTAGCGGGGTAGCAGATACGCAGTATTTT; CDR3aa: CASRSGVADTQYF
d_gene: TRBD1; j_gene: TRBJ1-1; len: 14; abundance: -; v_gene: TRBV5-4; CDR3nt: TGTGCCAGCAGCCCAGGACAGGACGACACTGAAGCTTTCTTT; CDR3aa: CASSPGQDDTEAFF
d_gene: -; j_gene: TRBJ1-5; len: 14; abundance: once; v_gene: TRBV27; CDR3nt: TGTGCCAGCAGTTTAACGGGGAGCAATCAGCCCCAGCATTTT; CDR3aa: CASSLTGSNQPQHF
d_gene: -; j_gene: TRBJ2-3; len: 16; abundance: -; v_gene: TRBV4-2; CDR3nt: TGTGCCAGCAGCCAAGATATGCAGCTTAGCACAGATACGCAGTATTTT; CDR3aa: CASSQDMQLSTDTQYF
d_gene: -; j_gene: TRBJ1-2; len: 15; abundance: -; v_gene: TRBV6-5; CDR3nt: TGTGCCAGCAGTTACTCGAGGGCAGCGAACTATGGCTACACCTTC; CDR3aa: CASSYSRAANYGYTF
d_gene: -; j_gene: TRBJ2-7; len: 14; abundance: once; v_gene: TRBV7-2; CDR3nt: TGTGCCAGCAGCACCTTTCTAGCGAAGTCCGAGCAGTACTTC; CDR3aa: CASSTFLAKSEQYF
d_gene: TRBD1; j_gene: TRBJ1-3; len: 16; abundance: -; v_gene: TRBV5-6; CDR3nt: TGTGCCAGCAGCAAAGATGGCACAGGGGCTGGAAACACCATATATTTT; CDR3aa: CASSKDGTGAGNTIYF
d_gene: -; j_gene: TRBJ1-4; len: 14; abundance: few; v_gene: TRBV30; CDR3nt: TGTGCCTGGAGTGTCGGGGGGCGCAATGAAAAACTGTTTTTT; CDR3aa: CAWSVGGRNEKLFF
d_gene: -; j_gene: TRBJ2-2; len: 16; abundance: once; v_gene: TRBV27; CDR3nt: TGTGCCAGCAGTTTCCAGACTCAGGGGAACACCGGGGAGCTGTTTTTT; CDR3aa: CASSFQTQGNTGELFF
d_gene: TRBD1; j_gene: TRBJ1-2; len: 12; abundance: -; v_gene: TRBV23-1; CDR3nt: TGCGCCAGCAGGCTCAGGGGGCATGGCTACACCTTC; CDR3aa: CASRLRGHGYTF
d_gene: -; j_gene: TRBJ2-2; len: 15; abundance: -; v_gene: TRBV4-3; CDR3nt: TGCGCCAGCAGCCAAGAAAGGGAATGGACCGGGGAGCTGTTTTTT; CDR3aa: CASSQEREWTGELFF
d_gene: TRBD2; j_gene: TRBJ2-7; len: 14; abundance: once; v_gene: TRBV7-9; CDR3nt: TGTGCCAGCAGCTGGACTAGCGGTTCCTACGAGCAGTACTTC; CDR3aa: CASSWTSGSYEQYF
d_gene: TRBD2; j_gene: TRBJ2-1; len: 12; abundance: -; v_gene: TRBV10-1; CDR3nt: TGCGCCAGCGGACTAGCCCACAATGAGCAGTTCTTC; CDR3aa: CASGLAHNEQFF
d_gene: -; j_gene: TRBJ2-7; len: 16; abundance: -; v_gene: TRBV14; CDR3nt: TGTGCCAGCAGCCAAGAATGGTCGGGCAGGGGATACGAGCAGTACTTC; CDR3aa: CASSQEWSGRGYEQYF
d_gene: TRBD1; j_gene: TRBJ1-3; len: 14; abundance: -; v_gene: TRBV2; CDR3nt: TGTGCCAGCCGGGACAGGGGGGGTGGAAACACCATATATTTT; CDR3aa: CASRDRGGGNTIYF
d_gene: TRBD2; j_gene: TRBJ2-5; len: 16; abundance: -; v_gene: TRBV4-2; CDR3nt: TGTGCCAGCAGCCAAGAGGGTAGCGGGAGTCTAGAGACCCAGTACTTC; CDR3aa: CASSQEGSGSLETQYF
d_gene: TRBD2; j_gene: TRBJ2-1; len: 16; abundance: once; v_gene: TRBV10-3; CDR3nt: TGTGCCATCAGTTCACCGGGACTAGCGGGGGACAATGAGCAGTTCTTC; CDR3aa: CAISSPGLAGDNEQFF
d_gene: -; j_gene: TRBJ2-6; len: 18; abundance: -; v_gene: TRBV7-2; CDR3nt: TGTGCCAGCAGCTTGGCGGCAACCCCGCTTAGTCGTACCAACGTCCTGACTTTC; CDR3aa: CASSLAATPLSRTNVLTF
d_gene: -; j_gene: TRBJ1-1; len: 13; abundance: -; v_gene: TRBV13; CDR3nt: TGTGCCAGCAGCTCCCTGGAGAACACTGAAGCTTTCTTT; CDR3aa: CASSSLENTEAFF
d_gene: TRBD2; j_gene: TRBJ2-3; len: 16; abundance: -; v_gene: TRBV7-2; CDR3nt: TGTGCCAGCAGCGGAAAAGCGGGGGGGCCGCCAGATACGCAGTATTTT; CDR3aa: CASSGKAGGPPDTQYF
d_gene: -; j_gene: TRBJ2-3; len: 14; abundance: -; v_gene: TRBV6-5; CDR3nt: TGTGCCAGCCAGGACCCGATCTCAGTAGATACGCAGTATTTT; CDR3aa: CASQDPISVDTQYF
d_gene: TRBD1; j_gene: TRBJ2-5; len: 17; abundance: -; v_gene: TRBV25-1; CDR3nt: TGTGCCAGCAGCACACCCAAGGGACAGGTGCGGCAAGAGACCCAGTACTTC; CDR3aa: CASSTPKGQVRQETQYF
d_gene: -; j_gene: TRBJ2-7; len: 16; abundance: -; v_gene: TRBV5-5; CDR3nt: TGTGCCAGCAGCTTGGTGGTCGGCACGGGGGACTACGAGCAGTACTTC; CDR3aa: CASSLVVGTGDYEQYF
d_gene: -; j_gene: TRBJ1-1; len: 15; abundance: -; v_gene: TRBV11-2; CDR3nt: TGTGCCAGCAGCAAAAAAGGGGAGTGGAACACTGAAGCTTTCTTT; CDR3aa: CASSKKGEWNTEAFF
d_gene: -; j_gene: TRBJ2-5; len: 14; abundance: once; v_gene: TRBV7-9; CDR3nt: TGTGCCAGCAGCTTAGGACAAGACCAAGAGACCCAGTACTTC; CDR3aa: CASSLGQDQETQYF
d_gene: -; j_gene: TRBJ2-1; len: 11; abundance: -; v_gene: TRBV19; CDR3nt: TGTGCCAGTAGTATAGAAGAAGCACAGTTCTTC; CDR3aa: CASSIEEAQFF
d_gene: -; j_gene: TRBJ1-2; len: 11; abundance: -; v_gene: TRBV20-1; CDR3nt: TGCAGTGCCCCATACAACTATGGCTACACCTTC; CDR3aa: CSAPYNYGYTF
d_gene: -; j_gene: TRBJ1-4; len: 17; abundance: -; v_gene: TRBV7-9; CDR3nt: TGTGCCAGCAGTCTAGGGAGCTCCCACCCCACTAATGAAAAACTGTTTTTT; CDR3aa: CASSLGSSHPTNEKLFF
d_gene: -; j_gene: TRBJ1-1; len: 12; abundance: -; v_gene: TRBV2; CDR3nt: TGTGCCAGCAGTTTCGACAATGGGGGAGCTTTCTTT; CDR3aa: CASSFDNGGAFF
d_gene: -; j_gene: TRBJ1-5; len: 15; abundance: once; v_gene: TRBV27; CDR3nt: TGTGCCAGCAGTTTAGGGGGGGGCCCCTTGAATCCCCAGCATTTT; CDR3aa: CASSLGGGPLNPQHF
d_gene: TRBD1; j_gene: TRBJ2-3; len: 14; abundance: -; v_gene: TRBV7-8; CDR3nt: TGTGCCAGCAGATCGGACAGGGGCACAGATACGCAGTATTTT; CDR3aa: CASRSDRGTDTQYF
d_gene: -; j_gene: TRBJ1-1; len: 15; abundance: -; v_gene: TRBV5-4; CDR3nt: TGTGCCAGCAGCCAAGGACAGAAAATGAACACTGAAGCTTTCTTT; CDR3aa: CASSQGQKMNTEAFF
d_gene: -; j_gene: TRBJ1-2; len: 13; abundance: -; v_gene: TRBV11-2; CDR3nt: TGTGCCAGCAGCTTAGTTTTCAGCTATGGCTACACCTTC; CDR3aa: CASSLVFSYGYTF